Shown below are 21 T cell receptor beta chains from a single sample sequenced in a study of cytotoxic CD8 clonotypes in ibrutinib-treated CLL. Here immunoSEQ multiplex PCR was the method, and the copy in TCRdb shows in-frame clones only, minus some. The sample yields some 310,000 clones, roughly 85% seen once. The input for sequencing was PBMCs, taken before ibrutinib treatment. These receptors came from a human donor with chronic lymphocytic leukemia.

The chain has TRBV7-9 and TRBJ2-5, with 8 bases fitting TRBD2. The CDR3 totals 13 residues. J lost 3 bases, V lost 5 bases, and 2 bases had no gene match. From germline, CDR1 is SEHNR and CDR2 FQNEAQ (reference sequence). The CDR3 protein is CASSRGLEETQYF. The CDR3 nucleotides are TGTGCCAGCAGCCGGGGACTAGAAGAGACCCAGTACTTC. Full variable domain (rest looked up from reference TRBV7-9 and TRBJ2-5): DTGVSQNPRHKITKRGQNVTFRCDPISEHNRLYWYRQTLGQGPEFLTYFQNEAQLEKSRLLSDRFSAERPKGSFSTLEIQRTEQGDSAMYLCASSRGLEETQYFGPGTRLLVL.

The chain couples TRBV7-3 to TRBJ2-1; TRBD2 agrees at 14 bases. This CDR3 comprises 19 residues. The V segment lost 4 bases and the J segment 1 base; nucleotides outside the gene matches: 9. Germline V gives CDR1 SGHTA, CDR2 FQGTGA. DNA of the CDR3: TGTGCCAGCAGCTCTTTGGGACTAGCGGGAGCAACTTCCTACAATGAGCAGTTCTTC. Amino acid sequence: CASSSLGLAGATSYNEQFF.

The chain recombines TRBV28 with TRBJ2-7; 9 bases align to TRBD1. The V gene's germline CDR1 is MDHEN and CDR2 SYDVKM. Trimming cost V 6 bases and J 5 bases; bases outside gene matches: 8. The CDR3 spans 14 residues. CDR3 sequence (DNA): TGTGCCAGCAGGAATCCGGGACAGGGAAACGAGCAGTACTTC. Translated: CASRNPGQGNEQYF.

V gene TRBV19 combines with J gene TRBJ1-1, with D possibly TRBD1 on 5 matching bases. The length of the CDR3 is 13 residues. Trimming shortened V by 3 bases and J by 3 bases, and 8 bases separated the two germline ends. The germline V gene has CDR1 LNHDA and CDR2 SQIVND (reference sequence). The CDR3 spells CASSIFRDTEAFF. CDR3 DNA sequence: TGTGCCAGTAGTATTTTCAGGGACACTGAAGCTTTCTTT.

The V and J genes are TRBV5-1 and TRBJ1-1; 9 positions match TRBD1. Per the germline V gene, CDR1 is SGHRS and CDR2 is YFSETQ. The ends lost 6 bases at V and 5 bases at J; junction bases unmatched: 8. This CDR3 spans 14 amino acids. CDR3 region: CASKVTGGATEAFF. Written as DNA, the CDR3 is TGCGCCAGCAAAGTAACAGGGGGCGCGACTGAAGCTTTCTTT. Full variable domain (rest looked up from reference TRBV5-1 and TRBJ1-1): KAGVTQTPRYLIKTRGQQVTLSCSPISGHRSVSWYQQTPGQGLQFLFEYFSETQRNKGNFPGRFSGRQFSNSRSEMNVSTLELGDSALYLCASKVTGGATEAFFGQGTRLTVV.

The chain couples TRBV18 to TRBJ1-3; D is unclear. Germline CDR1 KGHSH, CDR2 LQKENI. V was shortened by 3 bases and J by 0 bases, with 12 bases between the two germline ends. The CDR3 extends over 16 amino acids. For the CDR3, the DNA is TGTGCCAGCTCACCCGACCTCCCGAGCTCTGGAAACACCATATATTTT. It is translated as CASSPDLPSSGNTIYF.

The chain is built from TRBV11-3 and TRBJ2-1, with D hard to call. Trimming shortened V by 2 bases and J by 9 bases, and 17 bases separated the two germline ends. CDR1 and CDR2 from the germline V gene are SGHNT and YENEEA. The CDR3 loop spans 15 amino acids. The CDR3 DNA sequence: TGTGCCAGCAGCTTACGGCGGAGTACCCCCAGTGAGCAGTTCTTC. It encodes CASSLRRSTPSEQFF.

V is TRBV6-1 and J is TRBJ1-5; weak D call: TRBD1 (5 bases). Between the trimmed V and J ends, which lost 6 bases and 4 bases, there was a span of 13 bases. CDR1 is MNHNS and CDR2 is SASEGT in the germline V gene. The CDR3 consists of 14 residues. CDR3 sequence reads: CASSFAGHNQPQHF. The CDR3 DNA is TGTGCCAGCAGCTTTGCAGGGCATAATCAGCCCCAGCATTTT.

The V gene is TRBV27, the J gene TRBJ1-2; D gene unclear. Germline CDR1 reads MNHEY; CDR2 reads SMNVEV (reference sequence). This CDR3 is 13 amino acids long. Between the trimmed V and J ends, which lost 2 bases and 4 bases, there was a span of 8 bases. CDR3 sequence reads: CASSLTETYGYTF. CDR3 in DNA: TGTGCCAGCAGTTTAACAGAGACCTATGGCTACACCTTC.

This chain links TRBV2 with TRBJ2-1; a weak D match, TRBD2 (6 bases). Trimming stripped 8 bases from V and 5 bases from J, with 19 bases between. The CDR3 runs to 15 residues. Germline V gene sequence: CDR1 SNHLY, CDR2 FYNNEI. CDR3: CASGLGPSENNEQFF. The DNA for the CDR3 is TGTGCCAGCGGGTTGGGGCCTAGCGAAAACAATGAGCAGTTCTTC.

The chain couples TRBV5-6 to TRBJ2-7; weak D call: TRBD2 (5 bases). The germline V and J ends were trimmed by 0 bases and 3 bases, with 13 bases remaining between them. CDR3 size: 15 residues. Germline V gene data show CDR1 as SGHDT and CDR2 as YYEEEE. The CDR3 DNA reads TGTGCCAGCAGCTTGGGAGGGATGGGCCGCTACGAGCAGTACTTC. Translated: CASSLGGMGRYEQYF.

This rearrangement joins TRBV4-3 to TRBJ2-1, with 8 bases aligning to TRBD1. The ends lost 0 bases at V and 3 bases at J; junction bases unmatched: 4. This CDR3 has 16 residues. Per germline, CDR1 LGHNA and CDR2 YSLEER. The CDR3 DNA reads as TGCGCCAGCAGCCAAGATGCAGGGGGCAACTACAATGAGCAGTTCTTC. This translates into CASSQDAGGNYNEQFF.

The V gene is TRBV27, the J gene TRBJ2-1, with D unclear. Germline V lookup: CDR1 MNHEY, CDR2 SMNVEV (reference sequence). Deletions cut 4 bases from V and 11 bases from J, with 18 bases between. CDR3 length: 14 amino acids. CDR3 sequence reads: CASSYQYPSGKQFF. CDR3 in DNA: TGTGCCAGCAGTTACCAATACCCATCGGGCAAGCAGTTCTTC.

A few counts support this clone. The gene calls are TRBV6-1 and TRBJ2-3; the D gene could be TRBD1 or TRBD2 (5 bases each). The CDR3 has 15 residues. The V end was cut by 8 bases, the J end by 3 bases, with 18 bases between. Germline CDR1 MNHNS, CDR2 SASEGT. CDR3 residues: CASSRGEWGTDTQYF. CDR3 bases: TGTGCCAGCTCCCGCGGAGAGTGGGGGACAGATACGCAGTATTTT.

The J gene is TRBJ2-4, the V gene TRBV6-6; TRBD2 matches at 7 bases. The germline gives CDR1 MNHNY, CDR2 SVGAGI (reference sequence). The CDR3 totals 13 residues. Trimming took 8 bases from V and 5 from J; bases not matched to a gene: 6. The chain's CDR3 is CASRVGRENIQYF. DNA for the CDR3: TGTGCCAGCCGAGTTGGGAGGGAAAACATTCAGTACTTC.

J is TRBJ1-2 and V is TRBV7-8; tentatively, D is TRBD1 (5 bases). The CDR3 spans 12 residues. Germline CDR1 and CDR2: SGHVS and FQNEAQ. V lost 5 bases and J 7 bases, leaving 11 bases between the germline ends. CDR3 coding DNA: TGTGCCAGCAGCCCTGGGGGTTCTGGCTACACCTTC. Its protein product is CASSPGGSGYTF.

V gene TRBV4-3 combines with J gene TRBJ2-5, with 12 bases aligning to TRBD2. Germline CDR1 is LGHNA and CDR2 is YSLEER. The CDR3 has 15 residues. Germline trimming cut 2 bases from V and 5 bases from J; bases unmatched to any gene: 3. The CDR3 reads CASSQNLAGGETQYF. CDR3 nucleotide sequence: TGCGCCAGCAGCCAAAATCTAGCGGGAGGGGAGACCCAGTACTTC.

The V and J genes are TRBV29-1 and TRBJ2-1; a weak D match, TRBD2 (5 bases). The CDR3 is made up of 13 amino acids. The V and J ends lost 4 bases and 6 bases respectively, with 13 bases between them. Per the germline V gene, CDR1 is SQVTM and CDR2 is ANQGSEA. Here the CDR3 DNA reads TGCAGCGTTGGGCCCCCTGAGGGCAATGAGCAGTTCTTC. Residues: CSVGPPEGNEQFF.

This chain links TRBV7-8 with TRBJ2-2; no firm D call. Trimming removed 5 bases from V and 5 bases from J, with 12 bases in between. Germline CDR1 is SGHVS and CDR2 is FQNEAQ. There are 14 residues in the CDR3. The CDR3 bases are TGTGCCAGCAGCCAAACGATAAGGACCGGGGAGCTGTTTTTT. Amino acids: CASSQTIRTGELFF.

This clone was observed a single time. J is TRBJ2-2 and V is TRBV11-3; 10 bases are a match to TRBD1. Germline lookup yields CDR1 SGHNT and CDR2 YENEEA. With 10 bases clipped from V and 4 bases from J, the junction kept 6 bases outside the gene matches. The CDR3 extends over 14 amino acids. DNA for the CDR3: TGTGCCACCCGACAGGGGGCTACCACCGGGGAGCTGTTTTTT. Its translation is CATRQGATTGELFF.

V usage is TRBV9 and J usage is TRBJ2-7; D remains ambiguous. The V gene's germline CDR1 is SGDLS and CDR2 YYNGEE. The CDR3 has 11 amino acids. Trimming shortened V by 3 bases and J by 5 bases, and 6 bases separated the two germline ends. The CDR3 DNA reads TGTGCCAGCAGCGCCGCGGACGAGCAGTACTTC. Translating it yields CASSAADEQYF.